This TCR beta chain was sequenced in a study of T cells after yellow fever vaccination. The CDR3 is 16 residues long. V gave up 8 bases and J gave up 4 bases; unmatched junction bases: 9. The table lists this clonotype with many counts. Its antigen is undetermined. TCRdb reanalysed the 5' RACE reads using MiXCR and keeps one entry per CDR3 protein. This table has 250,000 to 300,000 distinct CDR3 sequences, around 8.6% appearing once. Study-level points and caveats: Though weaker, the secondary response peaked faster, on day 5 versus 15. Most primary-vaccination clones reappeared after the booster (less than 98% CD4, 75% to 90% CD8). Contamination of FACS-sorted repertoires by abundant clonotypes from the bulk population could occur. A minor fraction of clonotypes spanned both CD4 and CD8 compartments.

Sequencing used CD4+ T cells sorted from PBMCs, obtained 5 days after the yellow fever booster vaccination. The receptor's source is a young man who received the YFV17D yellow fever vaccine. This chain joins TRBV12-3 or TRBV12-4 and TRBJ2-2; 11 bases are a match to TRBD2. In DNA form, the CDR3 reads TGTGCCAGCCGACTAGCGGGGACATCCCTCACCGGGGAGCTGTTTTTT. It translates to CASRLAGTSLTGELFF.